This T cell receptor beta chain was identified during a study of neurological immune-mediated disorders. 5'RACE employing 10-nucleotide random UMIs yielded the cDNA. In each sequencing run, over 160 million TCR-beta sequences were generated from 15-18 subjects. One entry per CDR3 protein results from TCRdb running MiXCR on the 5' RACE reads. This table holds roughly 30,000 distinct CDR3 sequences, about 6.2% found once. CDR3 length: 15 amino acids. Germline CDR1 is DFQATT and CDR2 is SNEGSKA (reference sequence). Trimming cost V 4 bases and J 3 bases; bases outside gene matches: 10. This clonotype was found many times. Healthy controls consisted of blood bank volunteers in Maryland, USA.

The material sequenced was PBMCs. The rearrangement links TRBV20-1 to TRBJ2-3; 7 bases line up with TRBD2. The clonotype was recovered from a woman between 50 and 59 years old in good health. The CDR3 DNA reads TGCAGTGCTACCATAGCGGGTTTAGGTACAGATACGCAGTATTTT. The encoded protein is CSATIAGLGTDTQYF.